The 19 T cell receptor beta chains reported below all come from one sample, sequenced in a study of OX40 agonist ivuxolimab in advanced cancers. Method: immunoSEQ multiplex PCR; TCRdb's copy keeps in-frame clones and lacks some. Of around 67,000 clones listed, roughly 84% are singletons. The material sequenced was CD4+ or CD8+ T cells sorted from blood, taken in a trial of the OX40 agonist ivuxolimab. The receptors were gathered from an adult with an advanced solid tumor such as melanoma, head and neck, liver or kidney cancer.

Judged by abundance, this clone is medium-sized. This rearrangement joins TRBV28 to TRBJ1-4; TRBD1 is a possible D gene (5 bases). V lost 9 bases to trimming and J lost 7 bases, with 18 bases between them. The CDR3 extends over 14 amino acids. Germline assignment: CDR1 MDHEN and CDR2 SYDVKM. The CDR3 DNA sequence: TGTGCCAGTGGGTCCGGGGCTTTGGGTGAAAAACTGTTTTTT. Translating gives CASGSGALGEKLFF.

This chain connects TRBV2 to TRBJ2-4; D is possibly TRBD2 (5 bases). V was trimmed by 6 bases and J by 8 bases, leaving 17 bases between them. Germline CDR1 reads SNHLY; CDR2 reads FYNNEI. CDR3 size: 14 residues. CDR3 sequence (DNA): TGTGCCAGCAGCCGACTAAGTCGATCGGACATTCAGTACTTC. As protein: CASSRLSRSDIQYF.

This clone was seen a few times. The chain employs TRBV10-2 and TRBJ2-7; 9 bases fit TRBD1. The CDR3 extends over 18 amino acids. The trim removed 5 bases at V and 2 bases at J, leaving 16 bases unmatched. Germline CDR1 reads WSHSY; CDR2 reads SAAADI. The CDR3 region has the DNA TGCGCCAGCAGTCTGCCCCGGGACAGGGTTTTGCTAGCCTACGAGCAGTACTTC. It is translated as CASSLPRDRVLLAYEQYF.

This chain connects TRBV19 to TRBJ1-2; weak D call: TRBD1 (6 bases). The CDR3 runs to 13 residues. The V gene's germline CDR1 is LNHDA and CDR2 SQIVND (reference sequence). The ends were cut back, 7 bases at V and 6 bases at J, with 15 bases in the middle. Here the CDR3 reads CASKGDLSDGYTF. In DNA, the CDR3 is TGTGCCAGTAAGGGGGACCTCTCGGATGGCTACACCTTC.

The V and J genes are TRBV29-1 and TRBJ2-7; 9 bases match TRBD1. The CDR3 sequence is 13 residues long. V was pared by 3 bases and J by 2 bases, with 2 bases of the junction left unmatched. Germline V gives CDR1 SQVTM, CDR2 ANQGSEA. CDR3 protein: CSVEGQGAYEQYF. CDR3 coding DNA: TGCAGCGTTGAGGGACAGGGAGCCTACGAGCAGTACTTC.

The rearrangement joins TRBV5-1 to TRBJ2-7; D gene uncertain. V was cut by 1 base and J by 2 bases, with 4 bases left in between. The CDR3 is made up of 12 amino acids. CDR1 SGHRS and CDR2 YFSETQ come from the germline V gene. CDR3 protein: CASSLNTYEQYF. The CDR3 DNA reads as TGCGCCAGCAGCTTGAATACCTACGAGCAGTACTTC.

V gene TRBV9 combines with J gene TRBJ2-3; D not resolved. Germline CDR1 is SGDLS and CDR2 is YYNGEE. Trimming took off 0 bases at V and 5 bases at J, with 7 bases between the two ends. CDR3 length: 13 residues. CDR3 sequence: CASSVAVEDTQYF. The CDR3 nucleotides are TGTGCCAGCAGCGTAGCGGTCGAAGATACGCAGTATTTT.

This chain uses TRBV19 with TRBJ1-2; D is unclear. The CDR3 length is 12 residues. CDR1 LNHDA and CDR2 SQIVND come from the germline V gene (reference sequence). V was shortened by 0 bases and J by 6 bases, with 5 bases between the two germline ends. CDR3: CASSIEENGYTF. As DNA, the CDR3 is TGTGCCAGTAGTATAGAAGAGAATGGCTACACCTTC.

CDR3 sequence (DNA): TGTGCCAGCAGCCCCGGTTACATTGCAACTAATGAAAAACTGTTTTTT. This sequence encodes CASSPGYIATNEKLFF. The chain couples TRBV7-9 to TRBJ1-4; D is undetermined. In germline, CDR1 is SEHNR, CDR2 FQNEAQ (reference sequence). The CDR3 extends over 16 amino acids. Trimming shortened V by 5 bases and J by 0 bases, and 13 bases separated the two germline ends.

This CDR3 is CASSQDWGRGGRNEQFF. For the CDR3, the DNA is TGCGCCAGCAGCCAAGATTGGGGACGGGGGGGCCGGAATGAGCAGTTCTTC. The genes are TRBV4-3 and TRBJ2-1; 8 positions match TRBD2. V gave up 0 bases and J gave up 7 bases; unmatched junction bases: 11. Per germline, CDR1 LGHNA and CDR2 YSLEER. This CDR3 region has 17 residues.

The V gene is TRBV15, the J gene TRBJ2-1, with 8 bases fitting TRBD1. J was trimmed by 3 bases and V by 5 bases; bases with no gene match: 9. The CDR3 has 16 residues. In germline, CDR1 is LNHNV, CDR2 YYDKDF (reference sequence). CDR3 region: CATSQQTGGNYNEQFF. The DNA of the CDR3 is TGTGCCACCAGCCAACAAACAGGGGGTAACTACAATGAGCAGTTCTTC.

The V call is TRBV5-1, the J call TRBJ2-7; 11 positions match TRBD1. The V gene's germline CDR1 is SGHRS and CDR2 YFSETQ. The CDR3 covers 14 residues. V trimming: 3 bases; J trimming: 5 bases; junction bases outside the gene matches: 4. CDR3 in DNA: TGCGCCAGCAGCTCTGGACAGGGGGCGAACGAGCAGTACTTC. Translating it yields CASSSGQGANEQYF.

CDR3 in DNA: TGTGCCAGCAGCTTATCCCCGACCCTCGAGCAGTACTTC. Translated: CASSLSPTLEQYF. The chain couples TRBV11-2 to TRBJ2-7; D is uncertain. This CDR3 spans 13 amino acids. The V gene's germline CDR1 is SGHAT and CDR2 FQNNGV. V was pared by 2 bases and J by 6 bases, with 11 bases between.

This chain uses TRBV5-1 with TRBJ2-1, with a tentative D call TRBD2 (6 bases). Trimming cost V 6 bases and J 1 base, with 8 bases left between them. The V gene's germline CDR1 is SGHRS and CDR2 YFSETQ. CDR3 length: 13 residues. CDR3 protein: CASTGESYNEQFF. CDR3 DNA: TGCGCCAGCACGGGGGAATCCTACAATGAGCAGTTCTTC.

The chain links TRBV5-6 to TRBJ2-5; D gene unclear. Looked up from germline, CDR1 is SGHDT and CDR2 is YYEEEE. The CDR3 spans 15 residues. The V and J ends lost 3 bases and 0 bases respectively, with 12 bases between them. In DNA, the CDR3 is TGTGCCAGCAGCTCTATCGGGCACTACCAAGAGACCCAGTACTTC. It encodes CASSSIGHYQETQYF.

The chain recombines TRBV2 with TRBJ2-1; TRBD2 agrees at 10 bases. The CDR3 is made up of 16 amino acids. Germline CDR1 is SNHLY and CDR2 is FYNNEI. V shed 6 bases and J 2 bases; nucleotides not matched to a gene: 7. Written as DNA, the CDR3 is TGTGCCAGCAGGAGGGCTAGCGGGAGCACCTACAATGAGCAGTTCTTC. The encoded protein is CASRRASGSTYNEQFF.

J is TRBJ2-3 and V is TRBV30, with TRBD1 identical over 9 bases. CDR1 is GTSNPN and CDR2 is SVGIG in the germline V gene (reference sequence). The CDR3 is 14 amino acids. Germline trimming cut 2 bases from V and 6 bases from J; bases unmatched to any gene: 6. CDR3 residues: CAWSSDRGGDTQYF. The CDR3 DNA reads TGTGCCTGGAGTTCCGACAGGGGGGGGGATACGCAGTATTTT.

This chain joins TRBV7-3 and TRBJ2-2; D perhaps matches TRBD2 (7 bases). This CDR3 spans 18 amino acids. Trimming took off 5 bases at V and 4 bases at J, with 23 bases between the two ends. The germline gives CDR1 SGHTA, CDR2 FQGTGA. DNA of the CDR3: TGTGCCAGCAGCCCGCCTGGGGGGGCGGGGGCTGGCACCGGGGAGCTGTTTTTT. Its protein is CASSPPGGAGAGTGELFF.

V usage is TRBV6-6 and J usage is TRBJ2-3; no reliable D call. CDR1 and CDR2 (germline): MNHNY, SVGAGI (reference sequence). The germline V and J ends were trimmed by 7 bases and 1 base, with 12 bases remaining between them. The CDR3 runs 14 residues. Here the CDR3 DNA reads TGTGCCAGCATCTCTCGTGGAGGCACAGATACGCAGTATTTT. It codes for CASISRGGTDTQYF.